What follows are 17 T cell receptor beta chains derived from one specimen sequenced in a study of blood T cell repertoires in COVID-19. Assay used: immunoSEQ multiplex PCR; TCRdb lists only in-frame clones, some missing. The sample includes hundreds of thousands of clones, about nine tenths of them seen just once. Sequenced sample: peripheral blood. The receptors come from a woman aged 40-49 years who had recovered from COVID-19.

The chain couples TRBV25-1 to TRBJ1-4, with 7 bases lining up with TRBD1. With 4 bases clipped from V and 3 bases from J, the junction kept 5 bases outside the gene matches. This CDR3 spans 15 amino acids. Germline V gene data show CDR1 as MGHDK and CDR2 as SYGVNS. DNA of the CDR3: TGTGCCAGCAGTGCCCCAGGGGGACCTAATGAAAAACTGTTTTTT. Translating it yields CASSAPGGPNEKLFF.

This chain links TRBV27 with TRBJ1-5, with a weak D call TRBD1 (5 bases). Deletions cut 0 bases from V and 0 bases from J, with 6 bases between. The V gene's germline CDR1 is MNHEY and CDR2 SMNVEV (reference sequence). This CDR3 spans 15 amino acids. The CDR3: CASSLSRDSNQPQHF. DNA for the CDR3: TGTGCCAGCAGTTTATCCAGGGATAGCAATCAGCCCCAGCATTTT.

The CDR3 here is CASSQDRVPYEQYF. In DNA form, the CDR3 reads TGCGCCAGCAGCCAGGACAGGGTGCCCTACGAGCAGTACTTC. The rearrangement joins TRBV5-1 to TRBJ2-7; 8 bases fit TRBD1. With 4 bases clipped from V and 2 bases from J, the junction kept 5 bases outside the gene matches. This CDR3 is 14 amino acids long. The germline CDR1 and CDR2 sequences are SGHRS and YFSETQ. Using reference TRBV5-1 and TRBJ2-7 for the parts outside the CDR3, the full variable domain is KAGVTQTPRYLIKTRGQQVTLSCSPISGHRSVSWYQQTPGQGLQFLFEYFSETQRNKGNFPGRFSGRQFSNSRSEMNVSTLELGDSALYLCASSQDRVPYEQYFGPGTRLTVT.

The chain employs TRBV27 and TRBJ1-4; D possibly corresponds to TRBD1 (6 bases). The germline CDR1 and CDR2 sequences are MNHEY and SMNVEV (reference sequence). V gave up 3 bases and J gave up 7 bases, with 12 bases separating them. The CDR3 contains 14 residues. CDR3 sequence: CASSFDRSGEKLFF. As DNA, the CDR3 is TGTGCCAGCAGTTTCGACAGGTCTGGTGAAAAACTGTTTTTT.

The V gene is TRBV19, the J gene TRBJ1-2; 8 bases map to TRBD1. After removal of 2 bases from V and 7 bases from J, the junction contained 6 bases not matched to a gene. Germline values: CDR1 LNHDA, CDR2 SQIVND (reference sequence). The CDR3 spans 14 residues. In DNA, the CDR3 is TGTGCCAGTAGTATATTGGACAGGGAAGGTGGCTACACCTTC. Translation gives CASSILDREGGYTF. Full variable domain (rest looked up from reference TRBV19 and TRBJ1-2): DGGITQSPKYLFRKEGQNVTLSCEQNLNHDAMYWYRQDPGQGLRLIYYSQIVNDFQKGDIAEGYSVSREKKESFPLTVTSAQKNPTAFYLCASSILDREGGYTFGSGTRLTVV.

The CDR3 DNA reads as TGTGCCAGCTCACAGCTAACAGAGACGGAAGCTTTCTTT. It translates to CASSQLTETEAFF. The rearrangement links TRBV18 to TRBJ1-1, with D hard to call. Germline-derived CDR1 and CDR2 are KGHSH and LQKENI. V was shortened by 4 bases and J by 8 bases, with 14 bases between the two germline ends. This CDR3 is built from 13 residues.

The V gene is TRBV2, the J gene TRBJ2-7, with a tentative D call TRBD2 (5 bases). Between the trimmed V and J ends, which lost 3 bases and 4 bases, there was a span of 13 bases. This CDR3 region has 14 residues. Germline lookup yields CDR1 SNHLY and CDR2 FYNNEI. CDR3 in DNA: TGTGCCAGCAGTGAGTCCCCTCTAGCTTACGAGCAGTACTTC. Its translation is CASSESPLAYEQYF.

V and J are TRBV6-6 and TRBJ1-2; 9 bases match TRBD1. CDR1 and CDR2 from the germline V gene are MNHNY and SVGAGI (reference sequence). Losses at the gene ends were 4 bases for V and 4 bases for J; bases not matched to a gene: 10. The CDR3 contains 16 residues. CDR3 coding DNA: TGTGCCAGCAGTTCCTGGGACAGGGAGAGGTCCTATGGCTACACCTTC. Translation gives CASSSWDRERSYGYTF.

This chain joins TRBV13 and TRBJ2-1; perhaps TRBD1 as D (6 bases). Trimming removed 4 bases from V and 6 bases from J, with 10 bases in between. The CDR3 spans 13 residues. Germline CDR1 and CDR2: PRHDT and FYEKMQ (reference sequence). The chain's CDR3 is CASSSTGFNEQFF. CDR3 sequence (DNA): TGTGCCAGCAGCTCCACAGGGTTCAATGAGCAGTTCTTC.

V gene TRBV30 combines with J gene TRBJ2-3; D call uncertain. V lost 1 base to trimming and J lost 2 bases, with 10 bases between them. CDR3 size: 14 residues. Germline loops: CDR1 GTSNPN, CDR2 SVGIG (reference sequence). CDR3 nucleotide sequence: TGTGCCTGGAGTGACTTGGGCCCCACAGATACGCAGTATTTT. As protein: CAWSDLGPTDTQYF. Using reference TRBV30 and TRBJ2-3 for the parts outside the CDR3, the full variable domain is SQTIHQWPATLVQPVGSPLSLECTVEGTSNPNLYWYRQAAGRGLQLLFYSVGIGQISSEVPQNLSASRPQDRQFILSSKKLLLSDSGFYLCAWSDLGPTDTQYFGPGTRLTVL.

The genes are TRBV11-2 and TRBJ2-1, with D possibly being TRBD2 (5 bases). Germline-derived CDR1 and CDR2 are SGHAT and FQNNGV. Trimming stripped 5 bases from V and 3 bases from J, with 11 bases between. This CDR3 contains 14 residues. In DNA form, the CDR3 reads TGTGCCAGCAGCCCGAGACGGGACTACAATGAGCAGTTCTTC. It specifies CASSPRRDYNEQFF.

The V call is TRBV5-1, the J call TRBJ2-7, with D uncertain. The CDR3 has 17 residues. CDR1 and CDR2 (germline): SGHRS, YFSETQ. Trimming pared 1 base from V and 2 bases from J, leaving 19 bases between. The CDR3 nucleotides are TGCGCCAGCAGCTTGAGGTCCGGGTTAGTACCTGCCTACGAGCAGTACTTC. Translating it yields CASSLRSGLVPAYEQYF.

This clone has a single count. The chain couples TRBV10-3 to TRBJ2-2, with TRBD2 identical over 9 bases. The CDR3 is made up of 16 amino acids. CDR1 and CDR2 from the germline V gene are ENHRY and SYGVKD. The V gene end was trimmed by 0 bases and the J gene end by 3 bases; junction bases not matched to a gene: 2. Here the CDR3 reads CAISESSGGYTGELFF. The CDR3 DNA sequence: TGTGCCATCAGTGAGTCGAGCGGGGGGTACACCGGGGAGCTGTTTTTT.

This clone was seen once. This sequence joins TRBV11-2 and TRBJ2-6, with 10 bases matching TRBD2. CDR1 is SGHAT, CDR2 FQNNGV, per germline. The CDR3 has 16 amino acids. Trimming removed 6 bases from V and 4 bases from J; junction bases left unmatched: 6. CDR3 sequence: CASRSLAGYGANVLTF. CDR3 bases: TGTGCCAGCAGATCACTAGCGGGGTACGGGGCCAACGTCCTGACTTTC.

CDR3 protein: CASSPAVNYGYTF. In DNA form, the CDR3 reads TGTGCCAGCTCACCAGCAGTAAACTATGGCTACACCTTC. The gene calls are TRBV18 and TRBJ1-2; D not certain. This CDR3 has 13 amino acids. V dropped 2 bases and J dropped 2 bases, with 6 bases sitting between them. Germline values: CDR1 KGHSH, CDR2 LQKENI.

The rearrangement joins TRBV6-5 to TRBJ2-5; 12 bases align to TRBD2. Germline V gene data show CDR1 as MNHEY and CDR2 as SVGAGI. CDR3 length equals 14 residues. V shed 6 bases, J shed 4 bases, and the junction held 3 bases outside the gene matches. The CDR3 loop is CASSPGLAGETQYF. In DNA, the CDR3 is TGTGCCAGCAGCCCGGGACTAGCGGGAGAGACCCAGTACTTC.

The rearrangement uses TRBV19 and TRBJ2-2; maybe TRBD1 (5 bases). CDR1 is LNHDA, CDR2 SQIVND, per germline (reference sequence). The length of the CDR3 is 14 residues. V was shortened by 3 bases and J by 4 bases, with 9 bases between the two germline ends. The CDR3 loop reads CASSIRVVTGELFF. The CDR3 DNA is TGTGCCAGTAGTATCAGGGTGGTCACCGGGGAGCTGTTTTTT.